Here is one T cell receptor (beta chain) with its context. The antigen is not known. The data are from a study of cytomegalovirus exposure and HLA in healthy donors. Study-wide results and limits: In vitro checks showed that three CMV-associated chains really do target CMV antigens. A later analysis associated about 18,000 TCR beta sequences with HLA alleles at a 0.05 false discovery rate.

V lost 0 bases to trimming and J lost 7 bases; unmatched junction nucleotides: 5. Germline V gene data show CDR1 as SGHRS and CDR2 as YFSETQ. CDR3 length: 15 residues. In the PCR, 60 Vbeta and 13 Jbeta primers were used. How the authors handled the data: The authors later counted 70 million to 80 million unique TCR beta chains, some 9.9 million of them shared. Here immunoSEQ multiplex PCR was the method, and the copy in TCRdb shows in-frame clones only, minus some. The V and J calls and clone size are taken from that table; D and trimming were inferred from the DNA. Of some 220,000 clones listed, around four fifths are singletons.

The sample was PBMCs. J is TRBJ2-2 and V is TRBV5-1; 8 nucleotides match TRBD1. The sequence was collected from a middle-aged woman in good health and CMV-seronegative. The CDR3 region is CASSLGQGFNGELFF. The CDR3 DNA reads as TGCGCCAGCAGCTTGGGACAGGGGTTCAACGGGGAGCTGTTTTTT.